This record concerns one T cell receptor (beta chain) sequence. This clonotype was counted between two and nine times. No cognate antigen has been identified for it. No base quality information exists; no much larger clone differs at one position. This record belongs to a study of vaccination and CD4 T cells after COVID-19 (dated by TCRdb to between 2021 and 2023). The study in broad terms: Convalescent patients had a positive SARS-CoV-2 result on nasal swab PCR, and of these patients, several had mild disease and one had severe disease. In the convalescent cohort there were six males and four females, among whom were two Hispanic individuals, seven Caucasians, two Asians and one multiracial person. The time from the second vaccine dose to post-vaccine blood sampling had a median of roughly 79 days and ranged from about 14 to 250 days. Post-COVID blood samples were collected from convalescent patients a median of approximately 100 days after diagnosis, with a range of about 30 to 161 days. In around 10 COVID-19 convalescent patients and a handful of infection-naive healthy vaccine recipients, researchers compared the spike-specific CD4+ TCR repertoire from before mRNA vaccination with the repertoire from after. Control cultures used a CEFX viral epitope pool as positive control, an HIV-1 Nef peptide pool as negative control, or no peptide. For a few convalescent patients, samples were collected at an early post-vaccination timepoint (day 14) as well as at a late post-vaccination timepoint (days 161 to 241). Each participant got two doses of either the Pfizer-BioNTech BNT162b2 vaccine (n=8) or the Moderna mRNA-1273 vaccine (n=2). The cultures were stimulated with overlapping spike peptide pools from SARS-CoV-2 and from the common cold coronaviruses HCoV-NL63, HCoV-OC43 and HCoV-229E. Points the paper makes about the study in general: Although the median number of SARS-CoV-2-reactive clonotypes went up from approximately 20 after infection to approximately 40 after vaccination, the increase was not significant. The number of convalescent patients in the study was relatively small, and the study did not examine early timepoints following natural infection. In convalescent patients, nearly all vaccine-specific clones (304 of 307) were found to be mono-reactive for SARS-CoV-2 spike rather than cross-reactive with common cold coronaviruses. Among the post-vaccine SARS-CoV-2-reactive clones in convalescent patients, a median approximately 90% showed up only after vaccination, which suggests vaccine-specific priming.

From V the trimming removes 5 bases and from J it removes 7 bases, while the gene matches leave 7 bases of the junction unaccounted for. The cysteine opens and the phenylalanine closes a CDR3 of 15 amino acids. CDR3 DNA only is kept here, 45 bases in frame from base 1. Per the germline V gene, SGHVS is the CDR1 and FQNEAQ is the CDR2. The library was made by PCR. TCR sequencing of DNA from cultured CD4+ T cells used the Oncomine TCR Beta short-read assay at the Johns Hopkins FTIC core. Genomic DNA was extracted from the cultured CD4+ T cells with the QIAamp micro DNA kit. Oncomine TCR Beta libraries made from cultured CD4+ T cells were pooled using unique dual indexes and sequenced on an Illumina iSeq 100. The authors processed their data as follows. Non-productive sequences were removed, and CDR3s not starting with C, not ending with F or W, or shorter than 7 amino acids were discarded. Antigen-specific clonotypes were identified using the MANAFEST web application through comparison of peptide-stimulated wells with reference and other culture wells. For a clone to be called positive, the clone needed an FDR below 0.05, an odds ratio above 5, and a productive frequency above 0.1% in at least two of three replicate wells. A clonotype was classed as cross-reactive if the clonotype showed significant expansion both in SARS-CoV-2 spike wells and in at least one common cold coronavirus spike condition. CDR3 homology was assessed with Levenshtein distances (stringdist) and unrooted phylogenetic trees (ape) in R version 3.6.1. TCRdb passed the public sequencing reads through fastp at Q25 and MiXCR, retaining productive beta sequences. Rows with a matching CDR3 protein are joined into one entry that keeps the most common DNA and genes. The V and J calls shown here were made by TCRdb, not taken from the authors' results. This sample is represented by around 21,000 distinct CDR3 sequences; around 39% of them were singletons. The ten largest make up roughly 9.9% of the sample.

Explained via the paper, the time point label denotes: late sampling 161 to 241 days after vaccination in a few convalescent patients. What this sample's treatment or condition label stands for: approximately 9-day PBMC culture with coronavirus spike peptide pools or control peptides (ViraFEST assay). The study used the ViraFEST assay, which expanded antigen-specific T cells with peptide pools and then identified expanded clonotypes by TCR sequencing. Positive SARS-CoV-2 PCR tests in the convalescent patients dated from March to December 2020, before Alpha, Beta and Delta variants emerged in the United States. About 2 million PBMCs per well were cultured in IMDM with approximately 5.2% human AB serum and 8.5 to 10 IU/ml IL-2, plus 10 ug/ml peptide pools. Half of the culture medium was replaced with fresh IL-2-containing medium on days 3 and 7. Once the cells had been in culture for about 10 days, the EasySep CD4+ T cell isolation kit was used to isolate CD4+ T cells by negative selection. Ficoll-Paque Plus gradient centrifugation was used to isolate PBMCs from whole blood, and the isolated PBMCs were then either used fresh or cryopreserved at -140C. Each culture condition was generally run in triplicate wells.

The TCR originated in a human donor who had recovered from COVID-19. The sample here was CD4+ T cells from blood, cultured in vitro, taken about 7 months after SARS-CoV-2 vaccination. Recombination joined TRBV7-8 with TRBJ1-5; 11 junctional bases match TRBD1. The nucleotides read TGTGCCAGCAGCCTTCTCCGGGACAGGGGGCAGCCCCAGCATTTT. Its protein product is CASSLLRDRGQPQHF.